The T cell receptor beta chain described here comes from a study of T cell responses to AZD1222 COVID-19 vaccine. Across the whole study: Second doses at about 4 or about 12 weeks were pooled. Study-wide results and limits: Spike-specific TCR repertoires showed rising breadth and depth after two AZD1222 doses. Clonal diversity may have been underestimated, and the donors were mostly white British, with more females than males.

The assay was immunoSEQ multiplex PCR, and TCRdb's table has in-frame clones only and misses some. The top ten hold approximately 2.8% of the sample, which has around 180,000 clones, 90% seen once. Between the trimmed V and J ends, which lost 6 bases and 6 bases, there was a span of 15 bases. The CDR3 loop spans 14 amino acids. Germline values: CDR1 MNHEY, CDR2 SMNVEV (reference sequence). About this clone itself: Its antigen is currently unknown.

The receptor was derived from an adult in good health. This rearrangement joins TRBV27 to TRBJ1-5; perhaps TRBD1 as D (5 bases). Sequences were derived from peripheral blood, sampled on day 0 of AZD1222 vaccination. In DNA form, the CDR3 reads TGTGCCAGCAGAATCCAGGGAAAGGGTCAGCCCCAGCATTTT. Translating gives CASRIQGKGQPQHF.